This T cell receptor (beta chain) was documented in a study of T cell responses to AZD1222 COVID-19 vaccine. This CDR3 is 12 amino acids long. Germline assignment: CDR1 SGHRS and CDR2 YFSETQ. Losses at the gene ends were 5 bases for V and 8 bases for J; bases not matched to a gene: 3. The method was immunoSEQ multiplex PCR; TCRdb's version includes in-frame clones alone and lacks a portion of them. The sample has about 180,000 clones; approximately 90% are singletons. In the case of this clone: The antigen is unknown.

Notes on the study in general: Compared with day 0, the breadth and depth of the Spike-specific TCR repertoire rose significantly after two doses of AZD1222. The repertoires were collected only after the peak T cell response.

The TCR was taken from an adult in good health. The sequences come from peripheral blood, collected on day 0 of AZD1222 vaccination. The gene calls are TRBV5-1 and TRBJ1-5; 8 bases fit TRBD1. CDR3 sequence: CASRSGGEPQHF. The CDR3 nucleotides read TGCGCCAGCAGGTCAGGGGGCGAGCCCCAGCATTTT.